Below, 7 T cell receptor beta chains from the same sample are listed, as sequenced in a study of beta chain features in type 1 diabetes. General study points: People with Type 1 diabetes carried modestly yet significantly shorter TCRB CDR3s in all four CD4+ subsets.

Their target antigens are unknown. Expressed TCRB transcripts were sequenced because the entire RNA isolate underwent reverse transcription. Assay used: immunoSEQ multiplex PCR; TCRdb lists only in-frame clones, some missing. The repertoire consists of roughly 340,000 clones, with 10% to 15% occurring once and the leading ten covering 0.008% to 0.011%. The sample consisted of naive CD4+ T cells from blood. All receptors derive from a woman younger than 35 with type 1 diabetes.

The V and J genes are TRBV6-5 and TRBJ2-7; D is unclear. From germline, CDR1 is MNHEY and CDR2 SVGAGI. This CDR3 has 15 residues. V dropped 6 bases and J dropped 6 bases, with 21 bases sitting between them. CDR3: CASSPTLGVFLEQYF. CDR3 bases: TGTGCCAGCAGCCCGACCCTAGGCGTGTTCCTCGAGCAGTACTTC.

The sample holds a few counts of this clone. CDR3 amino acids: CASSEGLGGDEQFF. CDR3 sequence (DNA): TGTGCCAGCAGCGAAGGACTAGGAGGCGATGAGCAGTTCTTC. The gene calls are TRBV7-9 and TRBJ2-1; TRBD2 agrees at 7 bases. The CDR3 consists of 14 residues. V lost 5 bases and J lost 8; bases outside the gene matches: 9. CDR1 is SEHNR, CDR2 FQNEAQ, per germline (reference sequence).

This clone appeared a few times. This sequence joins TRBV30 and TRBJ1-2; the D is unclear. CDR3 length: 14 amino acids. The V and J ends lost 0 bases and 2 bases respectively, with 10 bases between them. Germline CDR1 reads GTSNPN; CDR2 reads SVGIG (reference sequence). For the CDR3, the DNA is TGTGCCTGGAGTGTCCTGTCCCTGAACTATGGCTACACCTTC. It yields the protein CAWSVLSLNYGYTF.

The V and J genes are TRBV7-8 and TRBJ1-2; D not certain. V shed 5 bases and J shed 2 bases, with 12 bases lying between them. This CDR3 is built from 14 residues. Germline V gives CDR1 SGHVS, CDR2 FQNEAQ. The CDR3 sequence is CASSPQWANYGYTF. CDR3 sequence (DNA): TGTGCCAGCAGCCCCCAGTGGGCGAACTATGGCTACACCTTC.

This clone has just a few counts. CDR3 sequence reads: CALERDGRGYYGYTF. The CDR3 region has the DNA TGTGCCCTTGAGCGGGACGGGCGAGGGTACTATGGCTACACCTTC. The chain recombines TRBV7-9 with TRBJ1-2, with D tentatively TRBD1 (5 bases). CDR1 SEHNR and CDR2 FQNEAQ come from the germline V gene (reference sequence). This CDR3 spans 15 amino acids. V was trimmed by 11 bases and J by 3 bases, leaving 22 bases between them.

V usage is TRBV29-1 and J usage is TRBJ1-1; no definite D call. CDR3 length: 13 amino acids. V lost 3 bases and J lost 0, with 8 bases in between. Germline CDR1 reads SQVTM; CDR2 reads ANQGSEA. The CDR3 reads CSVERQMNTEAFF. The CDR3 DNA follows: TGCAGCGTTGAGAGGCAGATGAACACTGAAGCTTTCTTT.

This chain links TRBV28 with TRBJ2-7, with 11 bases identical to TRBD2. Germline loops: CDR1 MDHEN, CDR2 SYDVKM. This CDR3 spans 15 amino acids. The J segment lost 7 bases and the V segment lost 3 bases, leaving 8 bases of the junction unmatched. The CDR3 spells CASSFPASGRKEQYF. The CDR3 bases are TGTGCCAGCAGTTTCCCGGCTAGCGGGAGGAAAGAGCAGTACTTC.